The 5 T cell receptor beta chains presented below share a single source sample, sequenced in a study of T cell repertoires in cytomegalovirus infection. TCRdb re-called the reads through MiXCR, storing one row per CDR3 protein. This table has around 260,000 distinct CDR3 sequences, about 25% appearing once. The sequenced sample was PBMCs. These receptors were taken from a human donor in good health (CMV status not recorded). Some clones in this sample may be carry-over from other donors' samples.

This clonotype was seen only a few times. This chain connects TRBV28 to TRBJ1-1; D gene unclear. This CDR3 is built from 13 residues. V shed 3 bases and J shed 7 bases, with 12 bases lying between them. In germline, CDR1 is MDHEN, CDR2 SYDVKM. In nucleotides, the CDR3 is TGTGCCAGCAGTTTTTCGACAAAAAGTGAAGCTTTCTTT. Its translation: CASSFSTKSEAFF.

This sequence joins TRBV2 and TRBJ2-5; TRBD1 might be the D (5 bases). Germline V gene sequence: CDR1 SNHLY, CDR2 FYNNEI. The CDR3 contains 13 residues. The V end was cut by 5 bases, the J end by 2 bases, with 9 bases between. CDR3 residues: CASSWGTQETQYF. The CDR3 nucleotides are TGTGCCAGCAGTTGGGGCACACAAGAGACCCAGTACTTC.

This clonotype was counted between two and nine times. The V call is TRBV6-5, the J call TRBJ2-7; D is undetermined. The germline V gene encodes CDR1 MNHEY and CDR2 SVGAGI. V was cut by 6 bases and J by 3 bases, with 12 bases left in between. The CDR3 contains 13 residues. CDR3: CASRPLGFYEQYF. Written as DNA, the CDR3 is TGTGCCAGCAGACCGCTAGGATTCTACGAGCAGTACTTC.

This clonotype has more than one count but fewer than ten. This CDR3 is CSLLGTDIYNEQFF. The DNA for the CDR3 is TGCAGCCTACTCGGGACAGACATCTACAATGAGCAGTTCTTC. V usage is TRBV20-1 and J usage is TRBJ2-1, with 7 nucleotides matching TRBD1. The CDR3 is 14 amino acids. Germline CDR1 and CDR2: DFQATT and SNEGSKA (reference sequence).

This clonotype has more than one count but fewer than ten. The chain is built from TRBV11-1 and TRBJ2-3, with 13 bases matching TRBD2. The CDR3 covers 16 residues. CDR1 and CDR2 from the germline V gene are SGHAT and FQDESV (reference sequence). V lost 5 bases to trimming and J lost 7 bases; unmatched junction nucleotides: 9. The CDR3 spells CASSPTLAGGPNTQYF. As DNA, the CDR3 is TGTGCCAGCAGCCCTACACTAGCGGGGGGGCCAAATACGCAGTATTTT.